This TCR beta chain appears in the sequencing data of a study of cytomegalovirus exposure and HLA in healthy donors. Study-wide context: In terms of ancestry, the Caucasian-associated cluster contained roughly four fifths of the 300 to 400 genotyped donors.

PCR used 60 Vbeta primers and 13 Jbeta primers. Profiled with immunoSEQ multiplex PCR; TCRdb holds only in-frame clones, not every one. This sample carries 60,000 to 75,000 clones, with 1.5% to 2% going to the ten biggest clones. General study results and limits: Evidence from a later analysis indicated that most CMV-associated TCR beta chains looked HLA-restricted. Apart from CMV serostatus, no immune exposure information was available. There were several of the most significant clusters that appeared linked to common viral pathogens in a later analysis.

Points on this clone: Its antigen is undetermined.

This CDR3 region has 15 residues. The V gene's germline CDR1 is SEHNR and CDR2 FQNEAQ (reference sequence). V lost 4 bases and J lost 4; bases outside the gene matches: 6. Sequenced input: PBMCs. The TCR was taken from a woman aged 25 to 39 in good health and CMV-seronegative. V usage is TRBV7-9 and J usage is TRBJ1-3; TRBD1 matches at 8 bases. The CDR3 coding sequence is TGTGCCAGCAGCTCTGAGGACAGGGTCGGAAACACCATATATTTT. Its protein product is CASSSEDRVGNTIYF.